The rows below give T cell receptor beta chains drawn from one sample of a study of blood T cell repertoires in COVID-19. The assay was immunoSEQ multiplex PCR, and TCRdb's table has in-frame clones only and misses some. The sample includes about 240,000 clones, around 90% of them seen just once. Sequencing was done on a sample of PBMCs or T cells enriched from blood (not recorded which). These receptors were collected from a woman younger than 45 with acute COVID-19. CDR3s include the opening cysteine and the closing phenylalanine or tryptophan.

v_gene	j_gene	CDR3aa
TRBV4-1	TRBJ2-5	CASSQGSGVIQETQYF
TRBV10-3	TRBJ2-3	CAISVIAGNTDTQYF
TRBV6-4	TRBJ2-3	CASSALAESTDTQYF
TRBV19	TRBJ2-7	CASSAGQGYEQYF
TRBV19	TRBJ1-6	CASRGSTGALYNSPLHF
TRBV7-9	TRBJ1-5	CASSLDLYSFLQAQHF
TRBV19	TRBJ1-6	CASSNLRGPFLALHF
TRBV29-1	TRBJ1-1	CTGAEDRTSNTEAFF
TRBV30	TRBJ1-1	CAWSESTSLSAFF
TRBV19	TRBJ2-1	CASSMERGGGNEQFF
TRBV6-5	TRBJ2-1	CASGGLAGDYEQFF
TRBV3-1/TRBV3-2	TRBJ2-5	CASSQGANQETQYF
TRBV30	TRBJ1-2	CAWSVDRADYTF
TRBV30	TRBJ1-4	CASLGGGEKLFF
TRBV5-8	TRBJ1-1	CASSLLGGGAEAFF
TRBV3-1/TRBV3-2	TRBJ1-2	CASSNGYRENGYTF
TRBV25-1	TRBJ1-5	CASSGGQGNQPQHF
TRBV6-5	TRBJ2-1	CASSYEVPGEGEQFF
TRBV24-1	TRBJ1-3	CATRGEAPGSGNTIYF
TRBV19	TRBJ2-5	CASSMGSGGKETQYF
TRBV9	TRBJ2-3	CASSLQQGLGTDTQYF
TRBV7-9	TRBJ1-6	CASSLGGQTNYNSPLHF
TRBV7-8	TRBJ1-2	CASSLEHRVYGYTF
TRBV18	TRBJ2-3	CASSPRLAGGPDTQYF
TRBV4-3	TRBJ2-3	CASSPSGARTDTQYF
TRBV7-9	TRBJ2-3	CASSLEAWGSTDTQYF
TRBV7-2	TRBJ1-2	CASSSGVNYGYTF
TRBV5-1	TRBJ1-6	CASSPLVVKGGSNSPLHF
TRBV19	TRBJ1-5	CASSIGQGREVYQPQHF
TRBV9	TRBJ1-3	CASSVSGQFGNTIYF
TRBV5-4	TRBJ2-7	CASSLWSSYEQYF
TRBV18	TRBJ1-1	CASSPEGRIEAFF
TRBV20-1	TRBJ1-1	CSASKTGGWDTEAFF
TRBV4-1	TRBJ1-1	CASSQERGTEAFF
TRBV5-1	TRBJ2-3	CASSLQGRSTDTQYF
TRBV5-4	TRBJ2-3	CASSLVSGTDTQYF
TRBV6-5	TRBJ2-7	CASSYGGGGGLYEQYF
TRBV12-3/TRBV12-4	TRBJ1-1	CASSLGLNTEAFF
TRBV6-4	TRBJ1-1	CASSEMDSFHPLHTEAFF
TRBV7-7	TRBJ2-3	CASSLTSGGTDTQYF
TRBV7-9	TRBJ1-4	CASSSSISDF
TRBV6-1	TRBJ1-6	CASSPQGVLSPLHF
TRBV24-1	TRBJ2-2	CATSGSTGGSVAGELFF
TRBV7-9	TRBJ1-1	CASSVGTGDTEAFF
TRBV11-2	TRBJ2-2	CASSLLAGGPTGTGELFF
TRBV4-3	TRBJ2-7	CASSQDNAAYEQYF
TRBV18	TRBJ1-5	CASSRGQQDQPQHF
TRBV6-5	TRBJ1-5	CASSYTADRPRHF
TRBV7-9	TRBJ1-3	CASSSGWLTTGRLEYF
TRBV7-9	TRBJ2-3	CASSTAGEGDTQYF
TRBV25-1	TRBJ2-7	CASSESGSSYEQYF
TRBV5-1	TRBJ1-1	CASSLVVQGGKAFF
TRBV4-3	TRBJ1-4	CASSQARGEKLFF